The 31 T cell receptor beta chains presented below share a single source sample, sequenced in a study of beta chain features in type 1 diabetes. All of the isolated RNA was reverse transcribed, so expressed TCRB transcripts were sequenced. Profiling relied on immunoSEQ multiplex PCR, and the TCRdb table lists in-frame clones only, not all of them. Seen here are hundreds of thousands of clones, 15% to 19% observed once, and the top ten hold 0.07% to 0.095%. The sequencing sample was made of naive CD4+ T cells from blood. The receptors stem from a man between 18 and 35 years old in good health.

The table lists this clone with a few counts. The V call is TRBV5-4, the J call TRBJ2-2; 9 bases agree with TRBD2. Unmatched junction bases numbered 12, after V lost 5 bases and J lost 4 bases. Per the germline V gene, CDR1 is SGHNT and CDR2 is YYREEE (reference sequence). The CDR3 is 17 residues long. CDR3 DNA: TGTGCCAGCAGAGGCCTAGCGGGGAACCTAGTCACCGGGGAGCTGTTTTTT. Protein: CASRGLAGNLVTGELFF. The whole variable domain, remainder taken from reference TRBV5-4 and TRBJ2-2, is ETGVTQSPTHLIKTRGQQVTLRCSSQSGHNTVSWYQQALGQGPQFIFQYYREEENGRGNFPPRFSGLQFPNYSSELNVNALELDDSALYLCASRGLAGNLVTGELFFGEGSRLTVL.

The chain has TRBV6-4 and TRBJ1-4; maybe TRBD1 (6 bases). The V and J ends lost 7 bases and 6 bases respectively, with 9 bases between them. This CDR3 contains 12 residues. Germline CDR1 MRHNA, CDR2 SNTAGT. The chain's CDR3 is CASIRQDEKLFF. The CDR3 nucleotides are TGTGCCAGCATCCGACAGGATGAAAAACTGTTTTTT.

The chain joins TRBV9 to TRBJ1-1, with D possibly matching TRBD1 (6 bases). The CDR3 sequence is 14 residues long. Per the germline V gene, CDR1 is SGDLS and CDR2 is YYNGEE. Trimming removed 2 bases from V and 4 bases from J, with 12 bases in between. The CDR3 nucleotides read TGTGCCAGCAGCGTTTCAGGGGCAACCACTGAAGCTTTCTTT. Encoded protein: CASSVSGATTEAFF.

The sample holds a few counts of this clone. CDR3 protein: CASSLTLVETQYF. CDR3 coding DNA: TGTGCCAGCAGCTTAACACTAGTAGAGACCCAGTACTTC. This chain links TRBV7-2 with TRBJ2-5; D possibly corresponds to TRBD2 (5 bases). V gave up 2 bases and J gave up 4 bases, with 8 bases separating them. The CDR3 has 13 amino acids. The germline CDR1 and CDR2 sequences are SGHTA and FQGNSA.

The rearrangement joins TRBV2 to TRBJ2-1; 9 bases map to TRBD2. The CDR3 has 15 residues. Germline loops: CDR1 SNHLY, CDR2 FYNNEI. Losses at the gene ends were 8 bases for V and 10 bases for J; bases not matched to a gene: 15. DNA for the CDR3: TGTGCCAGCCAGGGTGGTCTAGCGGGGCGTGGCGAGCAGTTCTTC. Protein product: CASQGGLAGRGEQFF.

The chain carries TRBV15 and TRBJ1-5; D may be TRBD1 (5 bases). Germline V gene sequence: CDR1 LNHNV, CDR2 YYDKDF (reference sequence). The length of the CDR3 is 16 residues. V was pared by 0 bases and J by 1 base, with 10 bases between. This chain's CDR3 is CATSRDTTVSNQPQHF. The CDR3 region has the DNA TGTGCCACCAGCAGAGACACGACAGTGAGCAATCAGCCCCAGCATTTT. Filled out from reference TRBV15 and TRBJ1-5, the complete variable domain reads DAMVIQNPRYQVTQFGKPVTLSCSQTLNHNVMYWYQQKSSQAPKLLFHYYDKDFNNEADTPDNFQSRRPNTSFCFLDIRSPGLGDTAMYLCATSRDTTVSNQPQHFGDGTRLSIL.

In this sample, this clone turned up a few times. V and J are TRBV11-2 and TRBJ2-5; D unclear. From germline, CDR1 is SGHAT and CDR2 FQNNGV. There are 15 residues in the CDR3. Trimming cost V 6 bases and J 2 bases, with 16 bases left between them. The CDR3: CASSRKGRRQETQYF. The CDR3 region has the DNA TGTGCCAGCAGTAGAAAAGGACGGAGACAAGAGACCCAGTACTTC. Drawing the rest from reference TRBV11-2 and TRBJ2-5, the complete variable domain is EAGVAQSPRYKIIEKRQSVAFWCNPISGHATLYWYQQILGQGPKLLIQFQNNGVVDDSQLPKDRFSAERLKGVDSTLKIQPAKLEDSAVYLCASSRKGRRQETQYFGPGTRLLVL.

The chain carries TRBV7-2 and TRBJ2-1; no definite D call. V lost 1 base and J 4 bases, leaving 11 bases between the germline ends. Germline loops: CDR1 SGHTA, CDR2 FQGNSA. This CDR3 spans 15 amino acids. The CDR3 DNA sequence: TGTGCCAGCAGCTTAGGGATGGGTACGTACAATGAGCAGTTCTTC. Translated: CASSLGMGTYNEQFF.

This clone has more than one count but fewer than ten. CDR3 in amino acids: CASSQETGRGGETQYF. CDR3 nucleotides: TGCGCCAGCAGCCAAGAGACGGGGCGGGGTGGGGAGACCCAGTACTTC. The chain carries TRBV4-3 and TRBJ2-5; D is perhaps TRBD2 (6 bases). V lost 0 bases and J lost 5, with 16 bases in between. CDR1 and CDR2 from the germline V gene are LGHNA and YSLEER. This CDR3 has 16 amino acids.

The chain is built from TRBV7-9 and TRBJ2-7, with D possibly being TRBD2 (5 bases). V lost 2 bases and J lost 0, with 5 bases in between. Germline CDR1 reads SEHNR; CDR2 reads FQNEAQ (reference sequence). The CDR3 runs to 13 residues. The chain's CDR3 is CASSLTSSYEQYF. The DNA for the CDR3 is TGTGCCAGCAGCTTAACTAGCTCCTACGAGCAGTACTTC.

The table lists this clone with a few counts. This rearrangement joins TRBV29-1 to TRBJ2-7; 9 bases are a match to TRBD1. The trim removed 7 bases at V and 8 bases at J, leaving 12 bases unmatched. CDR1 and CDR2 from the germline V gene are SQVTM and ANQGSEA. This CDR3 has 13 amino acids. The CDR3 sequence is CSAGVLGQGKQYF. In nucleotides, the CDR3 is TGCAGCGCCGGCGTGTTGGGACAGGGTAAGCAGTACTTC.

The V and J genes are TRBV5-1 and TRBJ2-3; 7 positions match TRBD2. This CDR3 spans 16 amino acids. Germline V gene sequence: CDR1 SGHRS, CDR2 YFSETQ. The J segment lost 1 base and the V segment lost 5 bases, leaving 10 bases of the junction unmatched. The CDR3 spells CASRGSGQTRTDTQYF. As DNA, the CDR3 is TGCGCCAGCAGAGGTAGCGGGCAAACTCGCACAGATACGCAGTATTTT.

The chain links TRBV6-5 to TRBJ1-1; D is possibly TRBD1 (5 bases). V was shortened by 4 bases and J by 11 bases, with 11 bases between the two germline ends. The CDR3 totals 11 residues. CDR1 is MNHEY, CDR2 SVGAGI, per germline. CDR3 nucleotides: TGTGCCAGCAGTTCCAGGACAAGGGCTTTCTTT. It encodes CASSSRTRAFF.

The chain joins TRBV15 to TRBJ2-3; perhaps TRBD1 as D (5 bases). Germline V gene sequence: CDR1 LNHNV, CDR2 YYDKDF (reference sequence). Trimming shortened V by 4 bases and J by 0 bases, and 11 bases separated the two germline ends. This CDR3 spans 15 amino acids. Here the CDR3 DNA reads TGTGCCACCAGCATGGGGCAGACTAGCACAGATACGCAGTATTTT. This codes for CATSMGQTSTDTQYF.

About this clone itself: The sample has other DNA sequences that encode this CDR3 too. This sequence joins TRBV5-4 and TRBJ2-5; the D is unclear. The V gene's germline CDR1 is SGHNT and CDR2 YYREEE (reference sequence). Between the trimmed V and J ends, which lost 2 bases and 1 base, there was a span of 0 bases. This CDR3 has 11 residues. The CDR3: CASSFQETQYF. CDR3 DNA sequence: TGTGCCAGCAGCTTCCAAGAGACCCAGTACTTC.

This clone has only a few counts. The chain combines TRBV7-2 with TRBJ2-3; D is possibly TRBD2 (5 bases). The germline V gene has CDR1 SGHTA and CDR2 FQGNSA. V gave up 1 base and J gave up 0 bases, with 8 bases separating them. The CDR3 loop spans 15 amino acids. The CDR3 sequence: CASSLVSGSTDTQYF. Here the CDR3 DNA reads TGTGCCAGCAGCTTAGTTTCGGGGAGCACAGATACGCAGTATTTT. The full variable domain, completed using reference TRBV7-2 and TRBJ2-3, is GAGVSQSPSNKVTEKGKDVELRCDPISGHTALYWYRQSLGQGLEFLIYFQGNSAPDKSGLPSDRFSAERTGGSVSTLTIQRTQQEDSAVYLCASSLVSGSTDTQYFGPGTRLTVL.

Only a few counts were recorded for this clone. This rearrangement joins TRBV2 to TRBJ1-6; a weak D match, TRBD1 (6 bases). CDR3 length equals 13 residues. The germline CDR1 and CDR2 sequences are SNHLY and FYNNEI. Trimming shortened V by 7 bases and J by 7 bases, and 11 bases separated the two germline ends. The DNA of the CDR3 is TGTGCCAGCAAAAACAGGGAAAATTCACCCCTCCACTTT. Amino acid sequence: CASKNRENSPLHF.

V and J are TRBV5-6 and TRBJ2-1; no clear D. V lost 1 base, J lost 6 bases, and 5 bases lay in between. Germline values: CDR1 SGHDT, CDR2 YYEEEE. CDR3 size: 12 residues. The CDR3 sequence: CASSLSSNEQFF. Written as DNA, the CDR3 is TGTGCCAGCAGCTTGAGCAGCAATGAGCAGTTCTTC.

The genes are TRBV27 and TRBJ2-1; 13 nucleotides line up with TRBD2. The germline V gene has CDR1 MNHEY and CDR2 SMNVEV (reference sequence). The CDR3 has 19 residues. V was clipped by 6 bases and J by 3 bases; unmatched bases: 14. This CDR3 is CASRRSTTTSGRIYNEQFF. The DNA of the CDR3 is TGTGCCAGCAGACGCTCAACGACGACTAGCGGGAGGATCTACAATGAGCAGTTCTTC.

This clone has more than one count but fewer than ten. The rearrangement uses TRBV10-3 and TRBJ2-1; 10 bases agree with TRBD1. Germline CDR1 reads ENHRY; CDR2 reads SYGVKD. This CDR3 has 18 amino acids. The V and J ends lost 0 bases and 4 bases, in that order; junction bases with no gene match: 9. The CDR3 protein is CAISESFGGQGSYNEQFF. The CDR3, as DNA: TGTGCCATCAGTGAGTCCTTCGGGGGACAGGGGTCATACAATGAGCAGTTCTTC.

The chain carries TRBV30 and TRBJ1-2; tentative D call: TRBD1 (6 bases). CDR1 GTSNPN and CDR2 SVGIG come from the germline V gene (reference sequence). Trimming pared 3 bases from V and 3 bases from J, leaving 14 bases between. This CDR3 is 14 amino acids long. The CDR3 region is CAWRREGGYYGYTF. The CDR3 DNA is TGTGCCTGGAGACGTGAGGGGGGATACTATGGCTACACCTTC.

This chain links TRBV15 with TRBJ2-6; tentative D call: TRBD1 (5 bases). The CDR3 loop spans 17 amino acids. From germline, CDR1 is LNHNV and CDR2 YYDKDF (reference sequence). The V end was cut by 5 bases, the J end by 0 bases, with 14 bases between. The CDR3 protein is CATSWTNQGSGANVLTF. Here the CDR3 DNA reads TGTGCCACCAGCTGGACAAACCAAGGCTCTGGGGCCAACGTCCTGACTTTC.

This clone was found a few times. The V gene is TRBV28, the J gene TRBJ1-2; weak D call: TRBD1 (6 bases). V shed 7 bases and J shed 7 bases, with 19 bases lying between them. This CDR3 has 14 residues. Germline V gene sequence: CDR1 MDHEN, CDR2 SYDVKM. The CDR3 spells CASTRTTGSGGYTF. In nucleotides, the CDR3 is TGTGCCAGCACTCGTACTACAGGGTCGGGTGGCTACACCTTC.

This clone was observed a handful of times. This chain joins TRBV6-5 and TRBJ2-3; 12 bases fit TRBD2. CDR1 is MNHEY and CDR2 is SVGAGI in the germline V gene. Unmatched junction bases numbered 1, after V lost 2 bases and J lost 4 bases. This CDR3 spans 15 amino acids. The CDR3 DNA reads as TGTGCCAGCAGTTACGGACTAGCGGGACCAGATACGCAGTATTTT. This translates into CASSYGLAGPDTQYF.

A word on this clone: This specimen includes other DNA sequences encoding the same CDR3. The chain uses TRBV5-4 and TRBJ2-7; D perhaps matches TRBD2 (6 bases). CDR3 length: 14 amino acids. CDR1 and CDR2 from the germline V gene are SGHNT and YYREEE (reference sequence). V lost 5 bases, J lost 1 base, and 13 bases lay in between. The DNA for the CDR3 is TGTGCCAGCAGTTCGCGGGACTCTTCCTACGAGCAGTACTTC. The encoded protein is CASSSRDSSYEQYF.

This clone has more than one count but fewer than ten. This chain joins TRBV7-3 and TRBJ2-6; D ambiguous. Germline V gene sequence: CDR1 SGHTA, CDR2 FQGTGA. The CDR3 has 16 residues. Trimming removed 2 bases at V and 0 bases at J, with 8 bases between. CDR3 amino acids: CASSLGSTSGANVLTF. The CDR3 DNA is TGTGCCAGCAGCTTAGGATCCACCTCTGGGGCCAACGTCCTGACTTTC.

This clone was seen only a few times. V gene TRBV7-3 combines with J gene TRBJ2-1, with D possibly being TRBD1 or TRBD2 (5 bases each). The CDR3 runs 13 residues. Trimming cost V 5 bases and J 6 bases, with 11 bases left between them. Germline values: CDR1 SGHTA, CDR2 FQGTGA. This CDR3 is CASSRGTSNEQFF. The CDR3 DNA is TGTGCCAGCAGCAGAGGGACGAGCAATGAGCAGTTCTTC. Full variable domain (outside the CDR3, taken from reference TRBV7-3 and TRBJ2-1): GAGVSQTPSNKVTEKGKYVELRCDPISGHTALYWYRQSLGQGPEFLIYFQGTGAADDSGLPNDRFFAVRPEGSVSTLKIQRTERGDSAVYLCASSRGTSNEQFFGPGTRLTVL.

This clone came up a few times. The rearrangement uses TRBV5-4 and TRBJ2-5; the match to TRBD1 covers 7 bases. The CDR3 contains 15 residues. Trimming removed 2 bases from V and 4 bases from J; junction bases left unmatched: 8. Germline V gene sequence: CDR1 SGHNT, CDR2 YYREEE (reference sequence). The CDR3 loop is CASSFTTGKSETQYF. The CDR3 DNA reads TGTGCCAGCAGCTTTACGACAGGGAAATCAGAGACCCAGTACTTC.

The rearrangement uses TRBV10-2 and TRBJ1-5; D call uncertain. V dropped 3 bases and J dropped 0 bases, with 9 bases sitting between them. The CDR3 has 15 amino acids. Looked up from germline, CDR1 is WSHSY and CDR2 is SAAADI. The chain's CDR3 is CASSDRVLSNQPQHF. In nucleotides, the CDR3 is TGCGCCAGCAGTGATAGGGTTCTTAGCAATCAGCCCCAGCATTTT.

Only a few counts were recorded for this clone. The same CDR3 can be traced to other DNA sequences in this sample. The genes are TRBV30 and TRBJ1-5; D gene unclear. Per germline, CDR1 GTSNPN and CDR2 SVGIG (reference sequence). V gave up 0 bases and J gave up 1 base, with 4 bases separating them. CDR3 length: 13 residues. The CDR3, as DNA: TGTGCCTGGAGTGTACGGAGCAATCAGCCCCAGCATTTT. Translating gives CAWSVRSNQPQHF.

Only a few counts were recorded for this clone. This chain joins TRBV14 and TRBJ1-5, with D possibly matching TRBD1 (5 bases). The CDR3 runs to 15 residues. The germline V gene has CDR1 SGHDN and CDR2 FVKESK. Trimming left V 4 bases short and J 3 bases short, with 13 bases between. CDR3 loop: CASSPNRSANQPQHF. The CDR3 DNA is TGTGCCAGCAGCCCCAACAGGTCAGCCAATCAGCCCCAGCATTTT.